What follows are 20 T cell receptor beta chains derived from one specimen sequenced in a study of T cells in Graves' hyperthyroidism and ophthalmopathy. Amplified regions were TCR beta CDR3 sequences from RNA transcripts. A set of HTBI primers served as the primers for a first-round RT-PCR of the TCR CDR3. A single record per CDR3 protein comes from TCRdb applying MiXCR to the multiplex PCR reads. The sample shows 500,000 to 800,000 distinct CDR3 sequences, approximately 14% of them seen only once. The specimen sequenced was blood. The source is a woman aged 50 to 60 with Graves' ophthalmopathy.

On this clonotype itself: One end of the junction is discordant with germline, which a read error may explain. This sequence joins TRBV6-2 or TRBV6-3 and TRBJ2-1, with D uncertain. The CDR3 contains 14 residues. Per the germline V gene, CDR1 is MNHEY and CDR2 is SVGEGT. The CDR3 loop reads CASSYSGSFNEQFF. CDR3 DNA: TGTGCCAGCAGTTACTCGGGCTCCTTCAATGAGCAGTTCTTC.

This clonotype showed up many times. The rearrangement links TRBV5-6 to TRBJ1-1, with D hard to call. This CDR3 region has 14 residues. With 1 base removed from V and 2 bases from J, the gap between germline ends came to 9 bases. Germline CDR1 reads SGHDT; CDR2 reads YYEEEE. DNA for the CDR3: TGTGCCAGCAGCTTGTTGGTTTCAAACACTGAAGCTTTCTTT. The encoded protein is CASSLLVSNTEAFF.

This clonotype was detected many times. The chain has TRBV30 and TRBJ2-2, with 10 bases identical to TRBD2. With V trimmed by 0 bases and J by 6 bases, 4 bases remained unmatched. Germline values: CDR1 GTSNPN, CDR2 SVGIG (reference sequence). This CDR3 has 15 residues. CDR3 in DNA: TGTGCCTGGAGTGTACAGAGCGGGAGGGCCGGGGAGCTGTTTTTT. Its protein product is CAWSVQSGRAGELFF.

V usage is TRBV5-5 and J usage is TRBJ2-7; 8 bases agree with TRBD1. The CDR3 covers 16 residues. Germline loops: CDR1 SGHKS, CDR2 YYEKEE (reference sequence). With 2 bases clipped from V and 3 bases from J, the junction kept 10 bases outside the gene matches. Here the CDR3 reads CASSLEGGTGGYEQYF. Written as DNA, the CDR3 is TGTGCCAGCAGCTTAGAAGGAGGAACAGGGGGCTACGAGCAGTACTTC.

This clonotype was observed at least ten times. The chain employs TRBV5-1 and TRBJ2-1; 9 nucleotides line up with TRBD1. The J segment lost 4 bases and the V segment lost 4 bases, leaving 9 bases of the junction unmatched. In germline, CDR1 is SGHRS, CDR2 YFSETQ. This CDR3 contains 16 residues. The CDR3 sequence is CASSQNRGRFYNEQFF. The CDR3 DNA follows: TGCGCCAGCAGCCAAAACAGGGGGCGGTTTTACAATGAGCAGTTCTTC.

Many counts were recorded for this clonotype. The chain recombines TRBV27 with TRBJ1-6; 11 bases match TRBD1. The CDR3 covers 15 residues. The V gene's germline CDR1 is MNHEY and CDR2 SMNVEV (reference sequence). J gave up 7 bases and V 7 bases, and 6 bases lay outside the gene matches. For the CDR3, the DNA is TGTGCCAGCACCTTCCGGACAGGGGGCAATTCACCCCTCCACTTT. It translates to CASTFRTGGNSPLHF.

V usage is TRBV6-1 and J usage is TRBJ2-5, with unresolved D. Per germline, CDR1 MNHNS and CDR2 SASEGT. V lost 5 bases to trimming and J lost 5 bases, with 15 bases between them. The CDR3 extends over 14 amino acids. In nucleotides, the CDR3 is TGTGCCAGCAGTCACCCTCCCCAACGGGAGACCCAGTACTTC. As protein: CASSHPPQRETQYF.

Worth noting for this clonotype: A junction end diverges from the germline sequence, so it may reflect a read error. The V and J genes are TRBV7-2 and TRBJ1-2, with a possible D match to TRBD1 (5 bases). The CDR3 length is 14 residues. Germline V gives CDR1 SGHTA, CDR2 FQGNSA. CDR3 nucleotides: TGTGCCTGCAGCCCACAGGCGGCCGTTTATGGCTACACCTTC. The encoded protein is CACSPQAAVYGYTF.

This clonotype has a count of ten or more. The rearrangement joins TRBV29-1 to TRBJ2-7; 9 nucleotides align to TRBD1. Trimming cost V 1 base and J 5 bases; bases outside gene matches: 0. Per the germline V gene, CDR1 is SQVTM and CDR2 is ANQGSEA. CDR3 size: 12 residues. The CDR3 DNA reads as TGCAGCGTTGAAGGACAGGGGGACGAGCAGTACTTC. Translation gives CSVEGQGDEQYF.

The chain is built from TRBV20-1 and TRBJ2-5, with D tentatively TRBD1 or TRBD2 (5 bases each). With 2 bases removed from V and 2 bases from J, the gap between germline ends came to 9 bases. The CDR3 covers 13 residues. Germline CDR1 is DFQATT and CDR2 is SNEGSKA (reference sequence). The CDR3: CSARLGGQETQYF. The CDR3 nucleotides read TGCAGTGCTAGACTTGGGGGTCAAGAGACCCAGTACTTC.

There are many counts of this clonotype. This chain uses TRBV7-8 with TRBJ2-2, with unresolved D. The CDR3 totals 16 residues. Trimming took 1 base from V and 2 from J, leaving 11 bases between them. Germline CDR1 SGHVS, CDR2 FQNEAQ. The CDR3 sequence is CASSLGASINTGELFF. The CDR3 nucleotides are TGTGCCAGCAGCTTAGGGGCTTCGATTAACACCGGGGAGCTGTTTTTT.

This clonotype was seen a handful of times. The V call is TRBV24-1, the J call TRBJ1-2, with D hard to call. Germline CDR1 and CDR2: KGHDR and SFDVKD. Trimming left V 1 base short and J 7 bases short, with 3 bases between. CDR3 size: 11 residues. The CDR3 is CATSDFGGYTF. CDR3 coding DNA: TGTGCCACCAGTGATTTCGGTGGCTACACCTTC.

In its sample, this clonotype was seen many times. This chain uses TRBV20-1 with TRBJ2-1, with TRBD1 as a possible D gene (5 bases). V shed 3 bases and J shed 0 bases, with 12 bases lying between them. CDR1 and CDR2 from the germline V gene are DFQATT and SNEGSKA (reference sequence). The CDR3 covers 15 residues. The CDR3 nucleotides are TGCAGTGCTAGGGGGCTAAGTCGCTCCTACAATGAGCAGTTCTTC. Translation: CSARGLSRSYNEQFF.

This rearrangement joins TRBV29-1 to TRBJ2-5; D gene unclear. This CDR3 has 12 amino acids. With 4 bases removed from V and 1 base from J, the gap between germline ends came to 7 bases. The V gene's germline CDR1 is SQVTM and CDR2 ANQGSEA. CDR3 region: CSVGGFQETQYF. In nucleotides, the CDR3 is TGCAGCGTTGGAGGTTTCCAAGAGACCCAGTACTTC.

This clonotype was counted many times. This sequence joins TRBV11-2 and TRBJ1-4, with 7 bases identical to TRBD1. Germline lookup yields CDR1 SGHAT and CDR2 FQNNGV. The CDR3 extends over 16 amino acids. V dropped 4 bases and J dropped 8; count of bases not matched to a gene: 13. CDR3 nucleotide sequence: TGTGCCAGCAGCTACTACGAAGGGGGCTTAGGAGAAAAACTGTTTTTT. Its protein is CASSYYEGGLGEKLFF.

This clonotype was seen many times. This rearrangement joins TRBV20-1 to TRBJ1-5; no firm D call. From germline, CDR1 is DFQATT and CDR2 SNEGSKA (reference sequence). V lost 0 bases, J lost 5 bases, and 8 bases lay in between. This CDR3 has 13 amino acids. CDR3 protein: CSAREDSDQPQHF. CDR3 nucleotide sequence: TGCAGTGCTAGAGAGGACTCAGATCAGCCCCAGCATTTT.

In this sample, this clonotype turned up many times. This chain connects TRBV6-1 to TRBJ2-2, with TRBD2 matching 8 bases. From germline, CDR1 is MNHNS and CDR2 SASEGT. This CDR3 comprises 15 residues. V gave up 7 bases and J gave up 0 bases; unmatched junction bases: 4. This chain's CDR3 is CASTGRVTNTGELFF. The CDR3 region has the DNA TGTGCCAGCACCGGGAGGGTAACGAACACCGGGGAGCTGTTTTTT.

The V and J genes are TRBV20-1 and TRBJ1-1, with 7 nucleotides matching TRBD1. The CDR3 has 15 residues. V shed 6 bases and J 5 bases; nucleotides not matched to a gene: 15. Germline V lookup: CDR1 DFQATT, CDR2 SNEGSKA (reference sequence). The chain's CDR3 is CSASNPSGGKTEAFF. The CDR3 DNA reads TGCAGTGCCTCGAATCCTTCAGGGGGGAAGACTGAAGCTTTCTTT.

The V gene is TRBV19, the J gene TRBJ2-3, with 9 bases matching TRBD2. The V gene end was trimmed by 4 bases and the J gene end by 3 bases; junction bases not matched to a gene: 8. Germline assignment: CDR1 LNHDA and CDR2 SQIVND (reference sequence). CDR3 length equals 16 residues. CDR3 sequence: CASSTLREGRTDTQYF. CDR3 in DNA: TGTGCCAGTAGTACTCTGCGGGAGGGCCGGACAGATACGCAGTATTTT.

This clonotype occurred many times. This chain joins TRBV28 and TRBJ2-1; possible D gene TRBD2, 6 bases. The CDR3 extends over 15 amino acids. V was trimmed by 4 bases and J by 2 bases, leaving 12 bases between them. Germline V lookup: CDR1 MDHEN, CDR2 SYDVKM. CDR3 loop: CASSSIADPYNEQFF. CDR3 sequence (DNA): TGTGCCAGCAGTTCGATAGCGGACCCCTACAATGAGCAGTTCTTC.